This entry lists 3 T cell receptor beta chains sequenced from one sample in a study of CD4 T cells in relation to SARS-CoV-2 and coronaviruses. The data were produced by immunoSEQ multiplex PCR, yet TCRdb's version contains in-frame clones alone and is incomplete. The sample carries about 56,000 clones, about 90% recorded once. Sequenced: naive CD4+ T cells from PBMCs. Described subset: naive CD4+ T cells isolated by negative enrichment. The source is an adult with COVID-19.

J is TRBJ2-3 and V is TRBV19, with a weak D call TRBD2 (6 bases). The CDR3 totals 15 residues. With 8 bases removed from V and 2 bases from J, the gap between germline ends came to 17 bases. The V gene's germline CDR1 is LNHDA and CDR2 SQIVND (reference sequence). The CDR3 loop reads CASGASAATTDTQYF. The CDR3 bases are TGTGCCAGTGGTGCTAGCGCCGCCACCACAGATACGCAGTATTTT.

V and J are TRBV9 and TRBJ2-1; 10 bases agree with TRBD2. The length of the CDR3 is 18 residues. Trimming removed 3 bases from V and 3 bases from J; junction bases left unmatched: 12. Germline CDR1 and CDR2: SGDLS and YYNGEE. CDR3 in DNA: TGTGCCAGCAGCGCTACCACTCCCGGGACTAGCGACTACAATGAGCAGTTCTTC. This encodes CASSATTPGTSDYNEQFF.

The rearrangement uses TRBV19 and TRBJ1-5; no firm D call. Trimming pared 3 bases from V and 7 bases from J, leaving 13 bases between. Looked up from germline, CDR1 is LNHDA and CDR2 is SQIVND (reference sequence). CDR3 length: 14 residues. CDR3 sequence (DNA): TGTGCCAGTAGTATGGCCAGCTTACGGCAGCCCCAGCATTTT. Encoded protein: CASSMASLRQPQHF.